The rows below give T cell receptor beta chains drawn from one sample of a study of human T cells and chemical hapten exposure. TCRdb analysed the RACE reads with MiXCR anew, one entry per CDR3 protein. The table has fewer than 100,000 distinct CDR3 sequences, about 9.9% seen once. Source: whole blood, taken in connection with sensitization to the hapten diphenylcyclopropenone (DPC). The receptors here all came from a man aged 18-30 years with alopecia areata. Some clones in this sample may be carry-over from other donors' samples. Each CDR3 is given with its conserved first and last residue. A D gene is named only where the DNA matches it firmly. Rows give clone size only sometimes, using once, few, many, or a class for an expanded clone.

cdr3_aa cdr3_nt v_call d_call j_call clone_size
CASSIVGQVYGYTF TGTGCCAGTAGTATCGTCGGTCAGGTCTATGGCTACACCTTC TRBV19 NA TRBJ1-2 NA
CASSPDRETYEQYF TGTGCCAGCAGCCCCGACAGGGAAACCTACGAGCAGTACTTC TRBV4-2 TRBD1 TRBJ2-7 NA
CASKAGTVTNYGYTF TGTGCCAGCAAGGCGGGGACAGTCACTAACTATGGCTACACCTTC TRBV12-3/TRBV12-4 TRBD1 TRBJ1-2 many
CASSSRWTSGAYNEQFF TGTGCCAGCAGCTCCCGGTGGACTAGCGGGGCTTACAATGAGCAGTTCTTC TRBV7-6 TRBD2 TRBJ2-1 few
CASALTGGTNNEQFF TGTGCCAGCGCGTTGACAGGGGGCACCAACAATGAGCAGTTCTTC TRBV12-3/TRBV12-4 TRBD1 TRBJ2-1 many
CASSGQGANSPLHF TGTGCCAGCAGTGGACAGGGGGCCAATTCACCCCTCCACTTT TRBV2 TRBD1 TRBJ1-6 NA
CASSRVLSGNTIYF TGTGCCAGCAGCAGGGTTCTCTCTGGAAACACCATATATTTT TRBV7-2 NA TRBJ1-3 many
CASSQGQGNSPLHF TGTGCCAGCAGCCAAGGACAGGGGAATTCACCCCTCCACTTT TRBV3-1 TRBD1 TRBJ1-6 many
CASSLGRALTDTQYF TGTGCCAGCAGCTTAGGAAGGGCTCTCACAGATACGCAGTATTTT TRBV11-3 NA TRBJ2-3 NA
CASRRSLAGGQDTQYF TGTGCCAGCAGGAGGTCTCTGGCGGGGGGGCAAGATACGCAGTATTTT TRBV7-2 TRBD2 TRBJ2-3 few